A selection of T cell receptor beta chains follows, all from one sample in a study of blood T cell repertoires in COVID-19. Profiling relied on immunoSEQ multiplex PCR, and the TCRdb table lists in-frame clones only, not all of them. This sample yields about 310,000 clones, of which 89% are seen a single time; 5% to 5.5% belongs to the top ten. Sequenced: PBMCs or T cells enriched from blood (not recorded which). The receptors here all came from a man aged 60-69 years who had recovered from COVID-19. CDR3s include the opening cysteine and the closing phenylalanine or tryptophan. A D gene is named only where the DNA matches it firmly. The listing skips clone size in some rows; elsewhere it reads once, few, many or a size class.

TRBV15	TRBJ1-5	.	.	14	CATSRGGGDQPQHF	TGTGCCACCAGCAGAGGAGGGGGGGACCAGCCCCAGCATTTT
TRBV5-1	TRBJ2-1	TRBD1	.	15	CASSLASGGTDEQFF	TGCGCCAGCAGCTTGGCGTCAGGGGGCACGGATGAGCAGTTCTTC
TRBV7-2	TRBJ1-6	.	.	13	CASSSQADSPLHF	TGTGCCAGCAGCTCCCAGGCCGATTCACCCCTCCACTTT
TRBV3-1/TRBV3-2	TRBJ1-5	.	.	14	CASSQGPRSQPQHF	TGTGCCAGCAGCCAAGGTCCCAGATCTCAGCCCCAGCATTTT
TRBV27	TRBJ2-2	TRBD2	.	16	CASSFIAGGPTGELFF	TGTGCCAGCAGTTTTATAGCGGGAGGGCCGACCGGGGAGCTGTTTTTT
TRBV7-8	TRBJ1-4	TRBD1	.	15	CASSPPGGEGEKLFF	TGTGCCAGCAGCCCCCCAGGGGGCGAGGGGGAAAAACTGTTTTTT
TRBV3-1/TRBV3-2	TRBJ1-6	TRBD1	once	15	CASSQGTGGDSPLHF	TGTGCCAGCAGCCAAGGGACAGGGGGGGATTCACCCCTCCACTTT
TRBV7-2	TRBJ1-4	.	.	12	CASSSSREKLFF	TGTGCCAGCAGCTCTAGCCGGGAGAAACTGTTTTTT
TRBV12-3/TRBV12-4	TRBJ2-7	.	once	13	CASSLNRYYEQYF	TGTGCCAGCAGTTTGAACAGATACTACGAGCAGTACTTC
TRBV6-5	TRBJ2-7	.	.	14	CASSSRGDNYEQYF	TGTGCCAGCAGTTCTCGAGGGGACAACTACGAGCAGTACTTC
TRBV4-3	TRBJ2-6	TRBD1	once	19	CASSQEGDSLLSGANVLTF	TGCGCCAGCAGCCAAGAGGGGGACAGTCTCCTATCTGGGGCCAACGTCCTGACTTTC
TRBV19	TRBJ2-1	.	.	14	CASSILVSPNEQFF	TGTGCCAGTAGTATACTCGTGTCCCCCAATGAGCAGTTCTTC
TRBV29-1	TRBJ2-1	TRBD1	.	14	CSGGQGKAYNEQFF	TGCAGCGGCGGACAGGGGAAGGCCTACAATGAGCAGTTCTTC
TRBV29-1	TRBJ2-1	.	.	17	CSVPAQGTSREYNEQFF	TGCAGCGTCCCTGCACAGGGAACTAGTAGAGAGTACAATGAGCAGTTCTTC
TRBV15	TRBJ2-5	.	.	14	CATSRGDSQETQYF	TGTGCCACCAGCCGCGGGGACAGTCAAGAGACCCAGTACTTC
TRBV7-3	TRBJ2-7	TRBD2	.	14	CASSVTSGTYEQYF	TGTGCCAGCAGCGTAACTAGCGGAACCTACGAGCAGTACTTC
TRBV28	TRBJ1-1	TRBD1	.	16	CASSLRFGTGNTEAFF	TGTGCCAGCAGTTTAAGGTTCGGGACAGGGAACACTGAAGCTTTCTTT
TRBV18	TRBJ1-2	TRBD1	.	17	CASSPPGATGAVYGYTF	TGTGCCAGCTCACCACCGGGGGCTACAGGGGCCGTCTATGGCTACACCTTC
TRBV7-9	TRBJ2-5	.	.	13	CASSSGVAETQYF	TGTGCCAGCAGCTCGGGGGTCGCAGAGACCCAGTACTTC
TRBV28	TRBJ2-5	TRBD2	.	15	CASRPAGGYQETQYF	TGTGCCAGCAGACCGGCGGGAGGTTACCAAGAGACCCAGTACTTC
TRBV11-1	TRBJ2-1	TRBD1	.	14	CASSVGQGEDEQFF	TGTGCCAGCAGCGTTGGACAGGGGGAGGATGAGCAGTTCTTC
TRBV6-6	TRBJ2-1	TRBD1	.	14	CASSPGQQNNEQFF	TGTGCCAGCAGCCCGGGACAGCAAAACAATGAGCAGTTCTTC
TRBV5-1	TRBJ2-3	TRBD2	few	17	CASSLAVSGRFADTQYF	TGCGCCAGCAGCTTGGCCGTTAGCGGGAGGTTTGCAGATACGCAGTATTTT
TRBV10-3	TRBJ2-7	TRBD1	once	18	CAISGGTGGPRGSYEQYF	TGTGCCATCAGTGGAGGGACAGGGGGCCCCAGGGGGTCCTACGAGCAGTACTTC
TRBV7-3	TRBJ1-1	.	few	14	CASSSTGGNTEAFF	TGTGCCAGCAGCTCGACAGGCGGAAACACTGAAGCTTTCTTT
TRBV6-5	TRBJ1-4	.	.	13	CASSYSGWEKLFF	TGTGCCAGCAGTTACTCGGGCTGGGAAAAACTGTTTTTT
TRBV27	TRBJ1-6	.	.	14	CASSLSQGGSPLHF	TGTGCCAGCAGTTTATCTCAGGGCGGCTCACCCCTCCACTTT
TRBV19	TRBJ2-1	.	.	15	CASRAPWGPRNEQFF	TGTGCCAGTAGAGCCCCATGGGGGCCCCGCAATGAGCAGTTCTTC
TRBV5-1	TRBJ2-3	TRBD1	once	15	CASSWNRGSTDTQYF	TGCGCCAGCAGCTGGAACAGGGGGAGCACAGATACGCAGTATTTT
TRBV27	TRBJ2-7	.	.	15	CATADFNGGPGEQYF	TGTGCCACCGCGGACTTTAACGGGGGGCCAGGCGAGCAGTACTTC
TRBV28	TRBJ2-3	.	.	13	CASNRPGADTQYF	TGTGCCAGCAACCGCCCAGGGGCAGATACGCAGTATTTT
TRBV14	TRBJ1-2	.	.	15	CASSPQAGVNYGYTF	TGTGCCAGCAGCCCCCAGGCAGGGGTTAACTATGGCTACACCTTC
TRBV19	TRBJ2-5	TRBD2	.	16	CASSPFPAGGTETQYF	TGTGCCAGTAGCCCCTTCCCCGCGGGAGGGACGGAGACCCAGTACTTC
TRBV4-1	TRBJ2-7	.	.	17	CASSQDFKSGWPHEQYF	TGCGCCAGCAGCCAAGATTTTAAGTCAGGGTGGCCCCACGAGCAGTACTTC
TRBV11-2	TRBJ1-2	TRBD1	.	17	CASSYSGTGSLNYGYTF	TGTGCCAGCAGCTATTCCGGGACAGGGAGTTTAAACTATGGCTACACCTTC
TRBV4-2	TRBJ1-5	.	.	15	CASSQQRNSNQPQHF	TGTGCCAGCAGCCAACAGCGAAATAGCAATCAGCCCCAGCATTTT
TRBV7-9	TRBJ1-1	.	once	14	CASSLTARDTEAFF	TGTGCCAGCAGCTTAACTGCACGGGACACTGAAGCTTTCTTT
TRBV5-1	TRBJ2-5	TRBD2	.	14	CASSFAGGEETQYF	TGCGCCAGCAGCTTTGCGGGAGGGGAAGAGACCCAGTACTTC
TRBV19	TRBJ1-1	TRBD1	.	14	CASSSTGGAMEAFF	TGTGCCAGTAGTTCGACAGGGGGGGCGATGGAAGCTTTCTTT
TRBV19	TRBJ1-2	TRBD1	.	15	CASSIDGTERGGYTF	TGTGCCAGTAGTATAGACGGGACAGAACGTGGCGGCTACACCTTC